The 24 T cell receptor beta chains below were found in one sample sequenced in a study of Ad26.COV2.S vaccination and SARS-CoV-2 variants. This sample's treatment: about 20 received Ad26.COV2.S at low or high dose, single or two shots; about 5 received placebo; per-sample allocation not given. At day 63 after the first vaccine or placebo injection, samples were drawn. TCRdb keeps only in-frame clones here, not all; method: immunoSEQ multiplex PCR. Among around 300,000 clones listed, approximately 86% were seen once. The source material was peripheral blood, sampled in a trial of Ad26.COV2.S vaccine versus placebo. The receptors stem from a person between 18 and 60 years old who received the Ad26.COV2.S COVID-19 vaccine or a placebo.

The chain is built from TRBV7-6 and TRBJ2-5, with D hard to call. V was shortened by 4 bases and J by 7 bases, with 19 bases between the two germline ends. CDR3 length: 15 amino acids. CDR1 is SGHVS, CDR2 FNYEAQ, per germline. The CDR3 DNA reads TGTGCCAGCAGCTCAACACAGACCCTCCCGGGGACCCAGTACTTC. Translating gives CASSSTQTLPGTQYF. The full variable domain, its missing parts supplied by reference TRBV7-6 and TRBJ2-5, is GAGVSQSPRYKVTKRGQDVALRCDPISGHVSLYWYRQALGQGPEFLTYFNYEAQQDKSGLPNDRFSAERPEGSISTLTIQRTEQRDSAMYRCASSSTQTLPGTQYFGPGTRLLVL.

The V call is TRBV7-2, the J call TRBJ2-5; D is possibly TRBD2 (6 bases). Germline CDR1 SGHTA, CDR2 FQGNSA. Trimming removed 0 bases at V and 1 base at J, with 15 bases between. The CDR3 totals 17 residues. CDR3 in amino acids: CASSLAPNPGLQETQYF. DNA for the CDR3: TGTGCCAGCAGCTTAGCCCCGAACCCGGGACTCCAAGAGACCCAGTACTTC.

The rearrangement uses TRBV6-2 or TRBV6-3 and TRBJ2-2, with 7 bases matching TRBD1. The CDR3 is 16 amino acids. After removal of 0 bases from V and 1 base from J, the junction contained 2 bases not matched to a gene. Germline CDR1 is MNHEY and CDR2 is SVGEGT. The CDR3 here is CASSYSTGWNTGELFF. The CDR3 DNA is TGTGCCAGCAGTTACTCGACAGGGTGGAACACCGGGGAGCTGTTTTTT.

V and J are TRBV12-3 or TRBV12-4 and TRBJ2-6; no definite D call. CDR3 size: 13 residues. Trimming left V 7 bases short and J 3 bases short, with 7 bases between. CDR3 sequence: CASTFLGANVLTF. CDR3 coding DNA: TGTGCCAGCACCTTTCTTGGGGCCAACGTCCTGACTTTC.

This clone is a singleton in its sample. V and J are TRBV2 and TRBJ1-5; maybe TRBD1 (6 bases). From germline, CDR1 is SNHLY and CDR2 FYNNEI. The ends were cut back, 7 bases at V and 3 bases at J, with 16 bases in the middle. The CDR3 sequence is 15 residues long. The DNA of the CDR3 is TGTGCCAGCAAGGTGAGGCAGGGGTTCAATCAGCCCCAGCATTTT. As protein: CASKVRQGFNQPQHF.

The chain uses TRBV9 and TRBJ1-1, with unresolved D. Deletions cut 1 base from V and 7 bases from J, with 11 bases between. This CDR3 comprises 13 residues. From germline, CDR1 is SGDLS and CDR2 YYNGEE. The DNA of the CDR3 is TGTGCCAGCAGCGTATGGTGTTGGGTTGAAGCTTTCTTT. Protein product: CASSVWCWVEAFF.

The CDR3 reads CASSLAGLAGGRLFF. CDR3 sequence (DNA): TGTGCCAGCAGCTTAGCAGGACTAGCGGGAGGGCGGTTGTTCTTC. The chain employs TRBV7-9 and TRBJ2-1, with 15 bases lining up with TRBD2. The V gene's germline CDR1 is SEHNR and CDR2 FQNEAQ (reference sequence). V was clipped by 0 bases and J by 15 bases; unmatched bases: 6. The CDR3 consists of 15 residues.

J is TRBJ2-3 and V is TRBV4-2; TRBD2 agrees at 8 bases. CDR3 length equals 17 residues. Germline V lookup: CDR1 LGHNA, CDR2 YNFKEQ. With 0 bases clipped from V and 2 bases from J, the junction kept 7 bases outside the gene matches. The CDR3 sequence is CASSQDLYGGATDTQYF. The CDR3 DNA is TGTGCCAGCAGCCAAGATCTTTACGGGGGGGCCACAGATACGCAGTATTTT.

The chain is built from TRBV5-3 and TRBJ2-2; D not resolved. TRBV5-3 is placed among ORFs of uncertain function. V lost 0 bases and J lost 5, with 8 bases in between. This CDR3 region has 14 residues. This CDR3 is CARSLDGRTGELFF. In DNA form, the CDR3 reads TGTGCCAGAAGCTTGGATGGTAGAACCGGGGAGCTGTTTTTT.

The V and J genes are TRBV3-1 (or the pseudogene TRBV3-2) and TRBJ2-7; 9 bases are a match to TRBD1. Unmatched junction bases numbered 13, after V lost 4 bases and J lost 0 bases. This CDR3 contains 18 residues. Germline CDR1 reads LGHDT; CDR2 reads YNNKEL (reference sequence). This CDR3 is CASSLRDRDWESSYEQYF. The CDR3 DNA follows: TGTGCCAGCAGCCTCCGGGACAGGGATTGGGAGAGCTCCTACGAGCAGTACTTC.

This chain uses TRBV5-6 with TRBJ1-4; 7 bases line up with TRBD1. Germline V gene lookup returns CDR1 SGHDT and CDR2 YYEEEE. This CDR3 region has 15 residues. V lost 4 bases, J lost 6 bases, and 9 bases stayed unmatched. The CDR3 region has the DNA TGTGCCAGCAGCGAGGGACAGCGGAGGCATGAAAAACTGTTTTTT. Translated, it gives CASSEGQRRHEKLFF.

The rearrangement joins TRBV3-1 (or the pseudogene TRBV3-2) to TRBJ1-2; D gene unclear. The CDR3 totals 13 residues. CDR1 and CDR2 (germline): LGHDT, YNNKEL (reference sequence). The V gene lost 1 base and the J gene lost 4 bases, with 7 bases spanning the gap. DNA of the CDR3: TGTGCCAGCAGCCAAGGGCATCGCTATGGCTACACCTTC. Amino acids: CASSQGHRYGYTF.

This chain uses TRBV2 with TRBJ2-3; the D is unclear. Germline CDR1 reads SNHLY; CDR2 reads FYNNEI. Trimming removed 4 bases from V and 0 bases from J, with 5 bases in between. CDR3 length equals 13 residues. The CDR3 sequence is CASSVPSTDTQYF. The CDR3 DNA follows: TGTGCCAGCAGTGTACCCAGCACAGATACGCAGTATTTT.

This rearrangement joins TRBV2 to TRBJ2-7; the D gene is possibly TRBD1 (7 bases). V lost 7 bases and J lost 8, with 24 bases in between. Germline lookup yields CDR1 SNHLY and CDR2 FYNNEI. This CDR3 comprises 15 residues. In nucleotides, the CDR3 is TGTGCCAGCACTGCGAGTATACAGGGGCGGACTAAGCAGTACTTC. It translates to CASTASIQGRTKQYF.

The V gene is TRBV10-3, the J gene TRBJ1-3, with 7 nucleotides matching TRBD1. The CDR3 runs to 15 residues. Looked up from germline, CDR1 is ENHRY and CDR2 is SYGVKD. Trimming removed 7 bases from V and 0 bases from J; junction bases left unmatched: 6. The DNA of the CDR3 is TGTGCCATCACAGACAGGGATTACTCTGGAAACACCATATATTTT. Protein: CAITDRDYSGNTIYF.

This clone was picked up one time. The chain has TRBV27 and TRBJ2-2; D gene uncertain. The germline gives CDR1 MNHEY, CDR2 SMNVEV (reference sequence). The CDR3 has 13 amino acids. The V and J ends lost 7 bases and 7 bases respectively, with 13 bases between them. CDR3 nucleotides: TGTGCCAGCACCCCGACATTTATCGGGGAGCTGTTTTTT. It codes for CASTPTFIGELFF.

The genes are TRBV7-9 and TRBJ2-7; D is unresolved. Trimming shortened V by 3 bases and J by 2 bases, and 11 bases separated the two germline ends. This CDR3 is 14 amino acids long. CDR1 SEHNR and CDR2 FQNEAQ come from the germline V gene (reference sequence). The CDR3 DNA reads TGTGCCAGCAGCTTTGGCAAAACTACCTACGAGCAGTACTTC. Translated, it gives CASSFGKTTYEQYF. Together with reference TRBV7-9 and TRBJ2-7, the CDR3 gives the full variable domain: DTGVSQNPRHKITKRGQNVTFRCDPISEHNRLYWYRQTLGQGPEFLTYFQNEAQLEKSRLLSDRFSAERPKGSFSTLEIQRTEQGDSAMYLCASSFGKTTYEQYFGPGTRLTVT.

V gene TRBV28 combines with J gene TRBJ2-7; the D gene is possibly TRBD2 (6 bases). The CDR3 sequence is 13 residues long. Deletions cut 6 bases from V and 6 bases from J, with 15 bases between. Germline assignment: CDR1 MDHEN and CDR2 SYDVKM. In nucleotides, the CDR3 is TGTGCCAGCAGGAAGACTAGTAGGTTCGAGCAGTACTTC. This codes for CASRKTSRFEQYF.

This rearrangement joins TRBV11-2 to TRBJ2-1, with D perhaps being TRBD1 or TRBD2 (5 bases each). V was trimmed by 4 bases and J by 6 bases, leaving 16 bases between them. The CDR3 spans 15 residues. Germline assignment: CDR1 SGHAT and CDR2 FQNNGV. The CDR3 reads CASSSNSGTANEQFF. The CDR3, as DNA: TGTGCCAGCAGCTCTAACTCCGGGACGGCCAATGAGCAGTTCTTC.

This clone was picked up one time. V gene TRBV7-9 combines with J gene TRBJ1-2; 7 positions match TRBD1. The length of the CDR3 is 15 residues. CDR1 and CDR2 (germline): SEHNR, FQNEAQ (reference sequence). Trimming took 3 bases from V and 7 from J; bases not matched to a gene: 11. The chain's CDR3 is CASSFDRVVVGGYTF. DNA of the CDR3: TGTGCCAGCAGCTTTGACAGGGTGGTTGTGGGTGGCTACACCTTC.

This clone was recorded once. The chain's CDR3 is CAWTGTNSYTF. In nucleotides, the CDR3 is TGTGCCTGGACGGGTACAAATAGCTACACCTTC. This chain uses TRBV30 with TRBJ1-2; D ambiguous. The germline gives CDR1 GTSNPN, CDR2 SVGIG (reference sequence). The CDR3 length is 11 residues. V lost 4 bases to trimming and J lost 9 bases, with 12 bases between them.

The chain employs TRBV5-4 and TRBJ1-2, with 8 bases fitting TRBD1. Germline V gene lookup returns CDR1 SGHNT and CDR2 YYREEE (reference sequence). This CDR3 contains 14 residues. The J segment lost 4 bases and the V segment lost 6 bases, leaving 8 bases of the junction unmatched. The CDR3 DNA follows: TGTGCCAGCAAGAAACCGGGACAGGTCTATGGCTACACCTTC. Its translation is CASKKPGQVYGYTF.

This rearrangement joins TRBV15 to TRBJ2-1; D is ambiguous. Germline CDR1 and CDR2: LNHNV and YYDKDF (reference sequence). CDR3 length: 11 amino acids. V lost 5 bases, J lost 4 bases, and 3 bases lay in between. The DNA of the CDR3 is TGTGCCACCAGCGGATACAATGAGCAGTTCTTC. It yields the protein CATSGYNEQFF.

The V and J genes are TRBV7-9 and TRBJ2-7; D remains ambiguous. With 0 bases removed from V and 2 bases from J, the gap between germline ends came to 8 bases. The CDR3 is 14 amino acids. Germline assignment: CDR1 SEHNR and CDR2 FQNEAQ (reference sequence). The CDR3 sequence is CASSLAWLAYEQYF. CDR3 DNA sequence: TGTGCCAGCAGCTTAGCGTGGCTAGCCTACGAGCAGTACTTC.